Shown below are 19 T cell receptor beta chains from a single sample sequenced in a study of response to subunit inactivated influenza vaccine. In TCRdb, the RT-PCR reads were re-called with MiXCR into one record per CDR3 protein. The sample lists fewer than 200,000 distinct CDR3 sequences; about 9% were seen once. The input for sequencing was non-naive T cells sorted from PBMCs, taken on the day of vaccination. The receptor source for this set is a man aged 50-59 years who received an inactivated influenza vaccine.

This clonotype was seen at least ten times. This chain joins TRBV18 and TRBJ2-7, with 10 bases identical to TRBD2. The V segment lost 0 bases and the J segment 1 base; nucleotides outside the gene matches: 3. This CDR3 spans 16 amino acids. Germline CDR1 KGHSH, CDR2 LQKENI. CDR3 coding DNA: TGTGCCAGCTCACCACCCGGACTAGCGGATTCCTACGAGCAGTACTTC. The encoded protein is CASSPPGLADSYEQYF.

The J gene is TRBJ1-5, the V gene TRBV7-2; maybe TRBD1 (5 bases). Trimming took 3 bases from V and 1 from J, leaving 10 bases between them. Germline V gives CDR1 SGHTA, CDR2 FQGNSA. This CDR3 region has 15 residues. Here the CDR3 DNA reads TGTGCCAGCAGCTTGGAGGGGATGAGCAATCAGCCCCAGCATTTT. Translating gives CASSLEGMSNQPQHF.

This clonotype was seen a handful of times. The DNA is left out, because the CDR3 cannot be placed on it with certainty; the CDR3 is given as TCRdb lists it. J is TRBJ2-7 and V is TRBV9; the D call TRBD2 from the table was never checked on the DNA. From its first to its last residue, the CDR3 has 13 amino acids. Germline lookup yields CDR1 SGDLS and CDR2 YYNGEE. CDR3 sequence: CASSVFGSGTLYF.

This clonotype came up a few times. The chain uses TRBV19 and TRBJ2-1, with D tentatively TRBD2 (5 bases). V dropped 6 bases and J dropped 2 bases, with 14 bases sitting between them. The CDR3 runs to 15 residues. Looked up from germline, CDR1 is LNHDA and CDR2 is SQIVND (reference sequence). CDR3 protein: CASSLLVNAYNEQFF. DNA for the CDR3: TGTGCCAGTAGCCTACTAGTTAACGCCTACAATGAGCAGTTCTTC. Drawing the rest from reference TRBV19 and TRBJ2-1, the complete variable domain is DGGITQSPKYLFRKEGQNVTLSCEQNLNHDAMYWYRQDPGQGLRLIYYSQIVNDFQKGDIAEGYSVSREKKESFPLTVTSAQKNPTAFYLCASSLLVNAYNEQFFGPGTRLTVL.

This rearrangement joins TRBV11-2 to TRBJ2-7; the match to TRBD2 covers 7 bases. This CDR3 has 14 amino acids. CDR1 and CDR2 from the germline V gene are SGHAT and FQNNGV. Losses at the gene ends were 4 bases for V and 10 bases for J; bases not matched to a gene: 13. CDR3 coding DNA: TGTGCCAGCAGCTCGTTCCGGGACTACCCGAGACAGTACTTC. Encoded protein: CASSSFRDYPRQYF.

This chain connects TRBV7-2 to TRBJ2-2; D is unclear. Germline CDR1 SGHTA, CDR2 FQGNSA. Trimming took 2 bases from V and 2 from J, leaving 9 bases between them. The CDR3 consists of 15 residues. The CDR3 sequence is CASSLRHTNTGELFF. Written as DNA, the CDR3 is TGTGCCAGCAGCTTAAGGCATACCAACACCGGGGAGCTGTTTTTT.

The chain combines TRBV7-2 with TRBJ2-3; D possibly corresponds to TRBD2 (7 bases). V lost 5 bases and J 6 bases, leaving 18 bases between the germline ends. CDR1 and CDR2 (germline): SGHTA, FQGNSA. The CDR3 covers 15 residues. Here the CDR3 reads CASSNRWGGGDTQYF. Written as DNA, the CDR3 is TGTGCCAGCAGCAACCGGTGGGGGGGCGGGGATACGCAGTATTTT.

This clonotype was recorded many times. In nucleotides, the CDR3 is TGTGCCAGCAGTTTAGGGACAGGGGCCTACGAGCAGTACTTC. Its translation: CASSLGTGAYEQYF. The chain carries TRBV28 and TRBJ2-7; TRBD1 matches at 10 bases. Unmatched junction bases numbered 0, after V lost 2 bases and J lost 2 bases. CDR1 is MDHEN and CDR2 is SYDVKM in the germline V gene. The CDR3 is 14 amino acids.

This clonotype was seen ten or more times. This rearrangement joins TRBV5-1 to TRBJ2-1; TRBD2 aligns across 12 bases. The V and J ends lost 3 bases and 3 bases, in that order; junction bases with no gene match: 1. The germline CDR1 and CDR2 sequences are SGHRS and YFSETQ. The CDR3 covers 15 residues. CDR3 region: CASSWTSGNYNEQFF. CDR3 bases: TGCGCCAGCAGCTGGACTAGCGGGAACTACAATGAGCAGTTCTTC.

There are many counts of this clonotype. The J gene is TRBJ2-7, the V gene TRBV12-3 or TRBV12-4, with 11 bases that match TRBD1. The junction had 5 bases not matched to a gene; V was cut back by 5 bases and J by 2 bases. This CDR3 has 15 residues. As DNA, the CDR3 is TGTGCCAGCAGTCTTGGGACAGGGGGGGCCTACGAGCAGTACTTC. Translated: CASSLGTGGAYEQYF.

This clonotype was observed a few times. V is TRBV20-1 and J is TRBJ1-6; a weak D match, TRBD1 (6 bases). The germline V gene has CDR1 DFQATT and CDR2 SNEGSKA (reference sequence). The CDR3 is 18 residues long. The V end lost 0 bases, the J end lost 0 bases, and 15 bases lay between the germline ends. CDR3 coding DNA: TGCAGTGCTAGAGATTGGCGGAGGGGGAGCTCCTATAATTCACCCCTCCACTTT. It is translated as CSARDWRRGSSYNSPLHF.

This clonotype appeared a few times. The gene calls are TRBV6-1 and TRBJ1-1; no firm D call. Germline V gene sequence: CDR1 MNHNS, CDR2 SASEGT. V dropped 7 bases and J dropped 2 bases, with 14 bases sitting between them. The CDR3 spans 14 residues. This chain's CDR3 is CASKGRKANTEAFF. CDR3 DNA: TGTGCCAGCAAAGGACGGAAAGCAAACACTGAAGCTTTCTTT.

V is TRBV29-1 and J is TRBJ2-2; TRBD1 matches at 8 bases. From germline, CDR1 is SQVTM and CDR2 ANQGSEA. The CDR3 has 15 residues. The V segment lost 7 bases and the J segment 1 base; nucleotides outside the gene matches: 8. In DNA, the CDR3 is TGCAGCGACAAAACCGGGACAGGGAACACCGGGGAGCTGTTTTTT. Translating it yields CSDKTGTGNTGELFF.

The sample holds many counts of this clonotype. Written as DNA, the CDR3 is TGCGCCAGCAGCCGAGATCAGAACACTGAAGCTTTCTTT. Translating it yields CASSRDQNTEAFF. The chain links TRBV5-1 to TRBJ1-1, with D unresolved. V was clipped by 4 bases and J by 1 base, with 8 bases between them. This CDR3 has 13 residues. Germline V lookup: CDR1 SGHRS, CDR2 YFSETQ. The variable domain in full, with the rest retrieved from reference TRBV5-1 and TRBJ1-1, is KAGVTQTPRYLIKTRGQQVTLSCSPISGHRSVSWYQQTPGQGLQFLFEYFSETQRNKGNFPGRFSGRQFSNSRSEMNVSTLELGDSALYLCASSRDQNTEAFFGQGTRLTVV.

In its sample, this clonotype was seen many times. The CDR3 is CASSLISGGRETQYF. As DNA, the CDR3 is TGTGCCAGCAGTTTAATTAGCGGGGGGCGTGAGACCCAGTACTTC. The V gene is TRBV12-3 or TRBV12-4, the J gene TRBJ2-5; 10 bases fit TRBD2. V gave up 2 bases and J gave up 5 bases; unmatched junction bases: 5. The CDR3 is 15 residues long.

This clonotype has a count of ten or more. The chain links TRBV10-3 to TRBJ2-5; TRBD2 matches 9 bases. The CDR3 loop spans 13 amino acids. V dropped 6 bases and J dropped 4; count of bases not matched to a gene: 3. CDR1 ENHRY and CDR2 SYGVKD come from the germline V gene. The chain's CDR3 is CAIRASGTETQYF. The CDR3 DNA reads TGTGCCATCAGGGCTAGCGGGACAGAGACCCAGTACTTC.

This clonotype has at least ten counts. The J gene is TRBJ1-3, the V gene TRBV7-2; 10 bases are a match to TRBD1. The CDR3 totals 16 residues. Germline CDR1 is SGHTA and CDR2 is FQGNSA. J lost 4 bases, V lost 5 bases, and 8 bases had no gene match. For the CDR3, the DNA is TGTGCCAGCAGCAGAGCCGGGACAGGGGTCGGAAACACCATATATTTT. Amino acids: CASSRAGTGVGNTIYF.

This clonotype was observed many times. CDR3 DNA sequence: TGTGCCAGCAGCCAAGCGGGAGGAATTGTTACGCAGTATTTT. Residues: CASSQAGGIVTQYF. The chain employs TRBV7-2 and TRBJ2-3; 9 bases fit TRBD2. The germline V gene encodes CDR1 SGHTA and CDR2 FQGNSA. This CDR3 is built from 14 residues. V lost 5 bases, J lost 8 bases, and 8 bases stayed unmatched.

In its sample, this clonotype was seen a few times. The genes are TRBV7-2 and TRBJ2-1; 8 bases agree with TRBD1. The CDR3 spans 11 residues. CDR1 is SGHTA, CDR2 FQGNSA, per germline. V shed 5 bases, J shed 12 bases, and the junction held 3 bases outside the gene matches. CDR3 DNA sequence: TGTGCCAGCAGCCCAGACAGGGGGCAGTTCTTC. It is translated as CASSPDRGQFF. The variable domain in full, with the rest retrieved from reference TRBV7-2 and TRBJ2-1, is GAGVSQSPSNKVTEKGKDVELRCDPISGHTALYWYRQSLGQGLEFLIYFQGNSAPDKSGLPSDRFSAERTGGSVSTLTIQRTQQEDSAVYLCASSPDRGQFFGPGTRLTVL.